A single sample gave rise to the 9 T cell receptor beta chains below, sequenced in a study of blood T cell repertoires in COVID-19. Assay: immunoSEQ multiplex PCR; the TCRdb copy retains only in-frame clones and omits some. In the table there are over 150,000 clones, 70% to 90% of which are singletons. Sequences were obtained from peripheral blood. These receptors originate from a man aged 50 to 59 with COVID-19, enrolled during active disease.

The chain combines TRBV13 with TRBJ2-2, with D possibly being TRBD2 (7 bases). From germline, CDR1 is PRHDT and CDR2 FYEKMQ (reference sequence). The ends were cut back, 3 bases at V and 6 bases at J, with 23 bases in the middle. The CDR3 runs 18 residues. CDR3 amino acids: CASSFPPRGALRAGELFF. The CDR3 nucleotides are TGTGCCAGCAGCTTTCCCCCCCGGGGGGCGTTAAGAGCCGGGGAGCTGTTTTTT.

This clone was observed once. V gene TRBV6-5 combines with J gene TRBJ1-1, with D possibly matching TRBD1 (5 bases). The germline gives CDR1 MNHEY, CDR2 SVGAGI. The CDR3 totals 13 residues. Deletions cut 9 bases from V and 1 base from J, with 12 bases between. The CDR3 sequence is CASAGQQNTEAFF. CDR3 coding DNA: TGTGCCAGTGCGGGGCAGCAGAACACTGAAGCTTTCTTT.

The chain joins TRBV5-4 to TRBJ2-7, with TRBD2 identical over 12 bases. Germline CDR1 and CDR2: SGHNT and YYREEE (reference sequence). The CDR3 has 15 amino acids. After removal of 4 bases from V and 6 bases from J, the junction contained 8 bases not matched to a gene. The CDR3 nucleotides read TGTGCCAGCAGCGACCCACTAGCGGGAGGAATCGAGCAGTACTTC. Its translation is CASSDPLAGGIEQYF.

The rearrangement joins TRBV27 to TRBJ1-2, with a tentative D call TRBD1 (5 bases). CDR1 and CDR2 (germline): MNHEY, SMNVEV (reference sequence). The CDR3 has 14 amino acids. V gave up 2 bases and J gave up 2 bases, with 9 bases separating them. The CDR3 reads CASSLMGQNYGYTF. The DNA for the CDR3 is TGTGCCAGCAGTTTAATGGGGCAGAACTATGGCTACACCTTC.

This clone was seen a handful of times. The chain carries TRBV16 and TRBJ1-1; 7 positions match TRBD1. V trimming: 4 bases; J trimming: 4 bases; junction bases outside the gene matches: 9. Germline values: CDR1 KGHSY, CDR2 FQNENV. This CDR3 is 15 amino acids long. The CDR3 nucleotides read TGTGCCAGCAGCCCAAACAGGGGTAGTGGCACTGAAGCTTTCTTT. Encoded protein: CASSPNRGSGTEAFF.

This chain joins TRBV6-2 or TRBV6-3 and TRBJ2-2; 10 bases align to TRBD2. The junction had 2 bases not matched to a gene; V was cut back by 2 bases and J by 2 bases. From germline, CDR1 is MNHEY and CDR2 SVGEGT. The CDR3 loop spans 16 amino acids. DNA for the CDR3: TGTGCCAGCAGTTACCGGACTAGCGGAAACACCGGGGAGCTGTTTTTT. Translation gives CASSYRTSGNTGELFF.

V gene TRBV5-4 combines with J gene TRBJ2-3; 8 nucleotides align to TRBD2. Germline CDR1 reads SGHNT; CDR2 reads YYREEE (reference sequence). CDR3 length: 14 residues. The ends lost 5 bases at V and 1 base at J; junction bases unmatched: 3. The CDR3: CASSPRGGTDTQYF. CDR3 nucleotide sequence: TGTGCCAGCAGTCCGCGGGGGGGCACAGATACGCAGTATTTT.

This chain uses TRBV6-1 with TRBJ1-5, with TRBD1 matching over 9 bases. This CDR3 has 16 residues. Losses at the gene ends were 2 bases for V and 3 bases for J; bases not matched to a gene: 5. Germline V gene sequence: CDR1 MNHNS, CDR2 SASEGT. The CDR3 DNA reads as TGTGCCAGCAGTGAATTAGGGACAGGGTACAATCAGCCCCAGCATTTT. It translates to CASSELGTGYNQPQHF.

V is TRBV4-3 and J is TRBJ2-3; 12 nucleotides match TRBD2. Trimming removed 1 base from V and 3 bases from J; junction bases left unmatched: 14. Germline-derived CDR1 and CDR2 are LGHNA and YSLEER. The CDR3 has 20 amino acids. The CDR3: CASSQGAASGGASPTDTQYF. DNA for the CDR3: TGCGCCAGCAGCCAAGGGGCGGCTAGCGGGGGGGCCTCCCCGACAGATACGCAGTATTTT.